The source of this T cell receptor (beta chain) is a study of control samples from healthy donors and cancer patients. Sequenced by immunoSEQ multiplex PCR; TCRdb stores in-frame clones only, minus some. The sample holds 150,000 or so clones, 85% to 95% seen once. The CDR3 has 12 amino acids. Germline lookup yields CDR1 SGHDT and CDR2 YYEEEE. V dropped 1 base and J dropped 8 bases, with 9 bases sitting between them. The chain carries TRBV5-6 and TRBJ1-2; a possible D gene is TRBD1 (5 bases). The source material was blood. The TCR was taken from a man in his fifties or sixties in good health. CDR3 residues: CASSLKRGGYTF. For the CDR3, the DNA is TGTGCCAGCAGCTTGAAAAGGGGAGGCTACACCTTC.